The entry that follows covers one T cell receptor (beta chain) sequence. Its antigen is not identified. Genomic DNA, the template, was used for profiling of the TCR beta VDJ and CDR3. TCRdb analysed the reads with MiXCR anew, one entry per CDR3 protein. The table records about 200,000 distinct CDR3 sequences, 65% of them present only once. Individuals selected for sequencing had exhibited CD8+CD57+ cell expansion on flow cytometry. The data were taken from a study of CD8+CD57+ T cells in acquired aplastic anemia. Overall study results and limits: Patients and controls had in common 25 to 30 CD8+ CDR3 sequences.

CDR1 and CDR2 (germline): KGHDR, SFDVKD. The ends were cut back, 11 bases at V and 6 bases at J, with 21 bases in the middle. The CDR3 loop spans 14 amino acids. The source of this sequence is a human donor with aplastic anemia. Sequenced material: sorted CD4+, CD8+, or CD8+CD57+ T cells (not recorded which) from PBMCs. The chain has TRBV24-1 and TRBJ2-5; possibly TRBD1 for D (6 bases). CDR3 in amino acids: CASSTGPQGQTQYF. The CDR3 coding sequence is TGTGCCAGCAGCACCGGGCCTCAGGGGCAGACCCAGTACTTC.